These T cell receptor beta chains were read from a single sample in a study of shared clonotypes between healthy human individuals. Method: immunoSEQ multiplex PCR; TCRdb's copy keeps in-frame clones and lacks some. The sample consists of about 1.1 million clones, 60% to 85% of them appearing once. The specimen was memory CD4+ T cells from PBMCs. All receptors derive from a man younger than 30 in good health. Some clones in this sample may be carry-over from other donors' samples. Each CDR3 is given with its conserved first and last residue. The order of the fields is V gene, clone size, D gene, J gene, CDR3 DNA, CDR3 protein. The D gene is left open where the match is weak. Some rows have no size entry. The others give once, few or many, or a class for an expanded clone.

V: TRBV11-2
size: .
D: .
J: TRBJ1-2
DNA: TGTGCCAGCAGCTTAATGGGGACCCCCTTTTATGGCTACACCTTC
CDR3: CASSLMGTPFYGYTF

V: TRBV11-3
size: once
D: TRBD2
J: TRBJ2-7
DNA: TGTGCCAGCAGCTTGGGGACTAGCGGGAGCGAGCAGTACTTC
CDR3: CASSLGTSGSEQYF

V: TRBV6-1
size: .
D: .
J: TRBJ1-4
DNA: TGTGCCAGCAGTGAAATGGTGGGGGCAGCTAATGAAAAACTGTTTTTT
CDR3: CASSEMVGAANEKLFF

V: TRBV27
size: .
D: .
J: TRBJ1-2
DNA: TGTGCCAGCAAGGGGCAGGGTTTAGGTGGCTACACCTTC
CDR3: CASKGQGLGGYTF

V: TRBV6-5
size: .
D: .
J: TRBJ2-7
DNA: TGTGCCAGCATAAACCTAAAGGGGTACGAGCAGTACTTC
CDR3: CASINLKGYEQYF

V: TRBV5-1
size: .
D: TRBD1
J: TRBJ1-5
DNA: TGCGCCAGCAGCCGGACAGGGGACGGGCCCCAGCATTTT
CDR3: CASSRTGDGPQHF

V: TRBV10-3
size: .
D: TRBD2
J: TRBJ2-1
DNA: TGTGCCATCAGCTCCGGGACTAGCGGCCATGAGCAGTTCTTC
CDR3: CAISSGTSGHEQFF

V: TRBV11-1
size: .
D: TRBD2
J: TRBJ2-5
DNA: TGTGCCAGCAGCAAAGGGACTAGCGGGAGGTTCCAAGAGACCCAGTACTTC
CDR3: CASSKGTSGRFQETQYF

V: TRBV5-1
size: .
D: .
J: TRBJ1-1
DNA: TGCGCCAGCAGCTCACAGAGACAGGACACTGAAGCTTTCTTT
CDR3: CASSSQRQDTEAFF

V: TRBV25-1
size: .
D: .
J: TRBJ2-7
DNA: TGTGCCAGCAGTGAAGAGGAAGAGGCGACCTACGAGCAGTACTTC
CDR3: CASSEEEEATYEQYF